This T cell receptor (beta chain) was identified during a study of blood T cell repertoires in COVID-19. The repertoire was sequenced with immunoSEQ multiplex PCR; TCRdb's copy has only in-frame clones and lacks some. The sample holds 250,000 or so clones, 83% seen once. J was trimmed by 2 bases and V by 4 bases; bases with no gene match: 2. CDR1 SGHNT and CDR2 YYREEE come from the germline V gene (reference sequence). CDR3 length: 15 amino acids. This chain uses TRBV5-4 with TRBJ1-5, with 11 bases matching TRBD1. This receptor was obtained from a woman aged 40 to 50 who had been exposed to COVID-19. The sample was PBMCs or T cells enriched from blood (not recorded which). Here the CDR3 DNA reads TGTGCCAGCAGCCGGACAGGGGGCGGCAATCAGCCCCAGCATTTT. It translates to CASSRTGGGNQPQHF.